A single T cell receptor (beta chain) is shown here with its context. This entry belongs to a study of blood T cell repertoires in COVID-19. The overall study: Samples representing acute and convalescent COVID-19 were sourced from the United States, Italy and Spain. Sample material is recorded as cDNA or gDNA derived from T cells, B-cell-depleted T cells, or PBMCs.

There are 15 residues in the CDR3. Germline trimming cut 3 bases from V and 1 base from J; bases unmatched to any gene: 3. The germline gives CDR1 KGHSH, CDR2 LQKENI. Per the original methods: By means of reference gene primer amplification, nucleated cell counts were estimated. The repertoire was sequenced with immunoSEQ multiplex PCR; TCRdb's copy has only in-frame clones and lacks some. The D gene and trimming were derived from the DNA, and the V and J assignments and clone size from that table. The sample yields about 310,000 clones, nearly 90% seen once. Seattle patient enrollment occurred during active infection, with longitudinal follow-up thereafter.

The sequenced sample consisted of peripheral blood. The receptor was isolated from a woman in her thirties or forties with COVID-19, enrolled during active disease. The V gene is TRBV18, the J gene TRBJ1-1, with 9 positions matching TRBD1. The CDR3 region has the DNA TGTGCCAGCTCACCGGGACAGGGAGGGAACACTGAAGCTTTCTTT. Protein product: CASSPGQGGNTEAFF.